The clone carrying this T cell receptor (beta chain) was seen a single time. As yet, its antigen is unknown. The sample comes from a study of immune evolution from preneoplasia to lung adenocarcinoma. About the study: HLA loss of heterozygosity: over 5.5% AIS, more than 14% MIA, approximately 31% ADC, none AAH. Study outcomes and limitations: Compared with EGFR-mutant or double wild-type lesions, KRAS-mutant nodules were more clonal.

Repertoires were generated with immunoSEQ multiplex PCR, while TCRdb's copy carries only in-frame clones and drops some. The table shows tens of thousands of clones, with 65% to 80% occurring only once. This CDR3 spans 14 amino acids. V gave up 0 bases and J gave up 8 bases, with 13 bases separating them. Germline V CDR1 and CDR2: KGHSH, LQKENI. Nucleic acids came from premalignant or tumor cells enriched by macro-dissection. V usage is TRBV18 and J usage is TRBJ1-2; D call uncertain. The material sequenced was FFPE invasive lung adenocarcinoma tissue. The source is a person aged 55-75 years with lung adenocarcinoma. The CDR3 region has the DNA TGTGCCAGCTCACCACCGTCTGACTTGGGAGGCTACACCTTC. Translated: CASSPPSDLGGYTF.